The 21 T cell receptor beta chains in this list originate from one sample, sequenced in a study of PD-L1 blockade in urothelial cancer. The sample's time point: peripheral blood 6 weeks after treatment start. Here immunoSEQ multiplex PCR was the method, and the copy in TCRdb shows in-frame clones only, minus some. The sample lists about 120,000 clones, approximately 90% occurring once. The specimen was PBMCs, collected around atezolizumab (anti-PD-L1) treatment. These receptors were obtained from a man between 60 and 70 years old with urothelial cancer.

The chain combines TRBV18 with TRBJ2-1; 8 nucleotides line up with TRBD2. Trimming took 3 bases from V and 5 from J; bases not matched to a gene: 15. The CDR3 covers 18 residues. Germline CDR1 KGHSH, CDR2 LQKENI. The CDR3 nucleotides read TGTGCCAGCTCACCCCCGGTTTTAGCGGGACCTATAAACAATGAGCAGTTCTTC. It translates to CASSPPVLAGPINNEQFF. Using reference TRBV18 and TRBJ2-1 for the parts outside the CDR3, the full variable domain is NAGVMQNPRHLVRRRGQEARLRCSPMKGHSHVYWYRQLPEEGLKFMVYLQKENIIDESGMPKERFSAEFPKEGPSILRIQQVVRGDSAAYFCASSPPVLAGPINNEQFFGPGTRLTVL.

A single count supports this clone. The chain couples TRBV27 to TRBJ1-1; D not certain. This CDR3 has 12 amino acids. V lost 5 bases and J lost 11, with 15 bases in between. The V gene's germline CDR1 is MNHEY and CDR2 SMNVEV (reference sequence). CDR3 protein: CASSAGLGRAFF. CDR3 nucleotide sequence: TGTGCCAGCAGTGCTGGACTGGGGAGGGCTTTCTTT.

The chain uses TRBV19 and TRBJ1-1; D is uncertain. Per the germline V gene, CDR1 is LNHDA and CDR2 is SQIVND (reference sequence). V gave up 1 base and J gave up 4 bases, with 13 bases separating them. The CDR3 is made up of 15 amino acids. In nucleotides, the CDR3 is TGTGCCAGTAGTATAGTTGGAGGAACGGGCACTGAAGCTTTCTTT. It encodes CASSIVGGTGTEAFF.

The V call is TRBV7-2, the J call TRBJ2-7; 7 bases agree with TRBD2. Unmatched junction bases numbered 2, after V lost 4 bases and J lost 2 bases. CDR3 length: 13 residues. Germline V CDR1 and CDR2: SGHTA, FQGNSA. CDR3 coding DNA: TGTGCCAGCAGCTCCGGACTAGCCTACGAGCAGTACTTC. Protein product: CASSSGLAYEQYF. Drawing the rest from reference TRBV7-2 and TRBJ2-7, the complete variable domain is GAGVSQSPSNKVTEKGKDVELRCDPISGHTALYWYRQSLGQGLEFLIYFQGNSAPDKSGLPSDRFSAERTGGSVSTLTIQRTQQEDSAVYLCASSSGLAYEQYFGPGTRLTVT.

The chain recombines TRBV6-5 with TRBJ1-5; D is unresolved. This CDR3 comprises 12 residues. V lost 0 bases and J 7 bases, leaving 4 bases between the germline ends. CDR1 and CDR2 from the germline V gene are MNHEY and SVGAGI. CDR3 amino acids: CASSYSRQPQHF. CDR3 coding DNA: TGTGCCAGCAGTTACTCGAGGCAGCCCCAGCATTTT.

The V and J genes are TRBV27 and TRBJ2-3; tentatively, D is TRBD2 (6 bases). CDR3 length: 15 residues. Germline CDR1 reads MNHEY; CDR2 reads SMNVEV (reference sequence). V was trimmed by 3 bases and J by 7 bases, leaving 17 bases between them. The CDR3 sequence is CASSFRGGIGYTQYF. In DNA form, the CDR3 reads TGTGCCAGCAGTTTCCGTGGAGGGATTGGATATACGCAGTATTTT.

The V and J genes are TRBV5-1 and TRBJ2-1; no definite D call. The CDR3 runs to 16 residues. Trimming pared 5 bases from V and 2 bases from J, leaving 17 bases between. The germline V gene has CDR1 SGHRS and CDR2 YFSETQ. The CDR3 loop reads CASSPLPTETYNEQFF. CDR3 nucleotide sequence: TGCGCCAGCAGTCCCCTTCCTACAGAAACCTACAATGAGCAGTTCTTC.

V is TRBV6-6 and J is TRBJ2-7; TRBD1 agrees at 9 bases. Trimming removed 0 bases from V and 2 bases from J; junction bases left unmatched: 2. CDR1 is MNHNY, CDR2 SVGAGI, per germline (reference sequence). The CDR3 extends over 15 amino acids. The CDR3 spells CASSYSRDRAYEQYF. In DNA form, the CDR3 reads TGTGCCAGCAGTTACTCGAGGGACAGGGCCTACGAGCAGTACTTC.

The genes are TRBV7-9 and TRBJ2-1, with 7 nucleotides matching TRBD1. Germline-derived CDR1 and CDR2 are SEHNR and FQNEAQ (reference sequence). Unmatched junction bases numbered 6, after V lost 1 base and J lost 12 bases. CDR3 size: 13 residues. The DNA of the CDR3 is TGTGCCAGCAGCTTAGAGGGACAGTTGGGGCAGTTCTTC. This sequence encodes CASSLEGQLGQFF. Full variable domain (rest looked up from reference TRBV7-9 and TRBJ2-1): DTGVSQNPRHKITKRGQNVTFRCDPISEHNRLYWYRQTLGQGPEFLTYFQNEAQLEKSRLLSDRFSAERPKGSFSTLEIQRTEQGDSAMYLCASSLEGQLGQFFGPGTRLTVL.

The gene calls are TRBV5-1 and TRBJ2-1; tentatively, D is TRBD2 (5 bases). V lost 0 bases and J lost 3, with 16 bases in between. Germline lookup yields CDR1 SGHRS and CDR2 YFSETQ. This CDR3 has 17 amino acids. CDR3 protein: CASSLGGSRLGYNEQFF. For the CDR3, the DNA is TGCGCCAGCAGCTTGGGAGGGTCCCGTCTAGGCTACAATGAGCAGTTCTTC. The variable domain in full, completed from reference TRBV5-1 and TRBJ2-1, reads KAGVTQTPRYLIKTRGQQVTLSCSPISGHRSVSWYQQTPGQGLQFLFEYFSETQRNKGNFPGRFSGRQFSNSRSEMNVSTLELGDSALYLCASSLGGSRLGYNEQFFGPGTRLTVL.

The chain has TRBV4-1 and TRBJ1-1, with D maybe TRBD1 (6 bases). This CDR3 is 13 amino acids long. Per germline, CDR1 MGHRA and CDR2 YSYEKL. V gave up 8 bases and J gave up 1 base, with 11 bases separating them. The CDR3: CASGGGSNTEAFF. In nucleotides, the CDR3 is TGCGCCAGCGGGGGGGGCTCGAACACTGAAGCTTTCTTT.

The chain carries TRBV28 and TRBJ2-5; tentatively, D is TRBD1 (5 bases). Per the germline V gene, CDR1 is MDHEN and CDR2 is SYDVKM. The CDR3 covers 13 residues. Trimming left V 2 bases short and J 5 bases short, with 9 bases between. This CDR3 is CASSLGRVETQYF. CDR3 DNA: TGTGCCAGCAGTTTAGGCAGGGTCGAGACCCAGTACTTC.

The chain joins TRBV4-3 to TRBJ2-7, with a tentative D call TRBD2 (5 bases). V was clipped by 0 bases and J by 4 bases, with 22 bases between them. The CDR3 extends over 18 amino acids. CDR1 and CDR2 from the germline V gene are LGHNA and YSLEER. CDR3 bases: TGCGCCAGCAGCCAAGAAATTCACCCAGGAGGTTTTAGGTACGAGCAGTACTTC. Translated, it gives CASSQEIHPGGFRYEQYF.

V gene TRBV10-3 combines with J gene TRBJ2-5; 9 nucleotides line up with TRBD1. Germline V CDR1 and CDR2: ENHRY, SYGVKD. After removal of 6 bases from V and 8 bases from J, the junction contained 7 bases not matched to a gene. This CDR3 contains 13 residues. The CDR3 spells CAIRAGTGQTQYF. CDR3 in DNA: TGTGCCATCAGGGCCGGGACAGGGCAAACCCAGTACTTC.

This chain joins TRBV6-1 and TRBJ2-5; D not resolved. The CDR3 length is 12 residues. Germline-derived CDR1 and CDR2 are MNHNS and SASEGT. V was cut by 6 bases and J by 5 bases, with 10 bases left in between. The CDR3 loop reads CASRPSWETQYF. DNA for the CDR3: TGTGCCAGCAGACCCAGTTGGGAGACCCAGTACTTC.

A remark on this clone: Mismatch with germline at one junction end may stem from a read error. The chain employs TRBV7-7 and TRBJ2-1, with TRBD1 matching 9 bases. CDR1 and CDR2 (germline): SSHAT, FNYEAQ (reference sequence). The CDR3 consists of 14 residues. The CDR3 bases are TGTGCTAGCAGCGCAGGGACAGGGCCGGATGAGCAGTTCTTC. Translating it yields CASSAGTGPDEQFF.

The chain uses TRBV4-2 and TRBJ1-1; weak D call: TRBD1 (5 bases). Trimming shortened V by 0 bases and J by 4 bases, and 12 bases separated the two germline ends. The CDR3 contains 15 residues. The V gene's germline CDR1 is LGHNA and CDR2 YNFKEQ. The CDR3 bases are TGTGCCAGCAGCCAAGACGGGGGATGGGGCACTGAAGCTTTCTTT. This sequence encodes CASSQDGGWGTEAFF.

The chain is built from TRBV27 and TRBJ2-6; 7 nucleotides line up with TRBD2. After removal of 5 bases from V and 1 base from J, the junction contained 11 bases not matched to a gene. This CDR3 is built from 18 residues. From germline, CDR1 is MNHEY and CDR2 SMNVEV (reference sequence). The CDR3 protein is CASSPSGTIASGANVLTF. DNA for the CDR3: TGTGCCAGCAGTCCCTCCGGGACTATCGCGTCTGGGGCCAACGTCCTGACTTTC.

The V gene is TRBV19, the J gene TRBJ1-2; TRBD1 matches 7 bases. Germline CDR1 and CDR2: LNHDA and SQIVND (reference sequence). The CDR3 has 14 amino acids. Germline trimming cut 7 bases from V and 4 bases from J; bases unmatched to any gene: 9. DNA of the CDR3: TGTGCCAGTAACGAACAGGGGAGCAGCTATGGCTACACCTTC. It is translated as CASNEQGSSYGYTF.

The V call is TRBV25-1, the J call TRBJ1-2, with 9 bases matching TRBD1. The germline V gene encodes CDR1 MGHDK and CDR2 SYGVNS. The CDR3 has 14 amino acids. The trim removed 1 base at V and 5 bases at J, leaving 2 bases unmatched. This chain's CDR3 is CASSEFGQGYGYTF. The CDR3 region has the DNA TGTGCCAGCAGTGAATTCGGACAGGGGTATGGCTACACCTTC.

The chain combines TRBV9 with TRBJ2-6, with no clear D. V lost 7 bases to trimming and J lost 2 bases, with 10 bases between them. CDR3 length equals 14 residues. Germline CDR1 is SGDLS and CDR2 is YYNGEE. The CDR3 sequence is CASGVSPGANVLTF. The CDR3 DNA sequence: TGTGCCAGCGGAGTTAGCCCTGGGGCCAACGTCCTGACTTTC.